The 17 T cell receptor beta chains below all came from one sample that was sequenced in a study of CD8+ T cells in alopecia areata. Treatment of the sample: oral pan-JAK inhibitor, 5-10 mg twice daily. cDNA reverse transcribed from extracted RNA served as the sequencing template. Measured with immunoSEQ multiplex PCR; TCRdb has only the in-frame clones, and not every one. The top ten hold just under 0.5% of the sample, which has 200,000 to 250,000 clones, 30% to 40% seen once. Material: CD4+ T cells sorted from blood, obtained at approximately week 30, from a patient treated with tofacitinib. These TCRs come from a human donor with alopecia areata.

The chain uses TRBV5-1 and TRBJ2-1, with 10 positions matching TRBD2. J gave up 10 bases and V 0 bases, and 7 bases lay outside the gene matches. Germline CDR1 is SGHRS and CDR2 is YFSETQ. The CDR3 length is 15 residues. The CDR3 DNA reads as TGCGCCAGCAGCTTGGCCCTAGCGGGAGCACAGGAGCAGTTCTTC. Translated, it gives CASSLALAGAQEQFF.

This clone was seen at least ten times. V and J are TRBV30 and TRBJ2-7, with TRBD2 matching over 10 bases. Looked up from germline, CDR1 is GTSNPN and CDR2 is SVGIG (reference sequence). With 8 bases clipped from V and 5 bases from J, the junction kept 12 bases outside the gene matches. The CDR3 sequence is 14 residues long. Written as DNA, the CDR3 is TGTGCCCGGAAGGCGTCTAGCGGGAGTAACGAGCAGTACTTC. It encodes CARKASSGSNEQYF. Complete variable domain (other parts from reference TRBV30 and TRBJ2-7): SQTIHQWPATLVQPVGSPLSLECTVEGTSNPNLYWYRQAAGRGLQLLFYSVGIGQISSEVPQNLSASRPQDRQFILSSKKLLLSDSGFYLCARKASSGSNEQYFGPGTRLTVT.

The chain is built from TRBV5-1 and TRBJ2-5; a weak D match, TRBD2 (6 bases). Germline values: CDR1 SGHRS, CDR2 YFSETQ. V lost 7 bases and J 0 bases, leaving 19 bases between the germline ends. This CDR3 has 16 residues. This chain's CDR3 is CASLMGGDVNQETQYF. The DNA for the CDR3 is TGCGCCAGCCTAATGGGGGGAGATGTTAACCAAGAGACCCAGTACTTC.

The chain links TRBV5-4 to TRBJ1-2; D is unresolved. The CDR3 is made up of 16 amino acids. The V gene lost 0 bases and the J gene lost 0 bases, with 12 bases spanning the gap. Per germline, CDR1 SGHNT and CDR2 YYREEE (reference sequence). The CDR3 DNA reads as TGTGCCAGCAGCTTGGCCGTGGCAACCTCTAACTATGGCTACACCTTC. Encoded protein: CASSLAVATSNYGYTF.

Written as DNA, the CDR3 is TGTGCCAGCAGCTCCTGGAGGGACAGGGGAGGAAATCAGCCCCAGCATTTT. This gives the protein CASSSWRDRGGNQPQHF. J is TRBJ1-5 and V is TRBV5-5, with 10 positions matching TRBD1. Germline V gives CDR1 SGHKS, CDR2 YYEKEE (reference sequence). Trimming took 3 bases from V and 4 from J; bases not matched to a gene: 10. The CDR3 loop spans 17 amino acids.

The chain carries TRBV7-3 and TRBJ2-3; the D gene is possibly TRBD1 (6 bases). CDR3 length: 17 residues. V was trimmed by 4 bases and J by 2 bases, leaving 19 bases between them. Germline CDR1 is SGHTA and CDR2 is FQGTGA. CDR3 in amino acids: CASSSAGTSPITDTQYF. The DNA of the CDR3 is TGTGCCAGCAGCTCCGCCGGGACATCCCCCATCACAGATACGCAGTATTTT.

The chain links TRBV10-3 to TRBJ2-2, with D unclear. The germline CDR1 and CDR2 sequences are ENHRY and SYGVKD. The CDR3 totals 13 residues. V dropped 2 bases and J dropped 7 bases, with 8 bases sitting between them. CDR3 residues: CAISEKPNGELFF. The DNA of the CDR3 is TGTGCCATCAGTGAGAAACCGAACGGGGAGCTGTTTTTT.

This clone appeared a single time. The CDR3, as DNA: TGCGCCAGCAGCCTCATTCCCGGACTAGCGGGGATGTACAATGAGCAGTTCTTC. Its translation is CASSLIPGLAGMYNEQFF. V and J are TRBV5-1 and TRBJ2-1; 12 bases align to TRBD2. With V trimmed by 4 bases and J by 4 bases, 12 bases remained unmatched. The CDR3 spans 18 residues. Germline V gene lookup returns CDR1 SGHRS and CDR2 YFSETQ.

The chain joins TRBV14 to TRBJ2-1; the D is unclear. The germline gives CDR1 SGHDN, CDR2 FVKESK. The length of the CDR3 is 12 residues. V was cut by 0 bases and J by 10 bases, with 7 bases left in between. CDR3 nucleotides: TGTGCCAGCAGCCAAGAGGTTCGCGAGCAGTTCTTC. It codes for CASSQEVREQFF.

Regarding this clone: A read error may account for a junction end that differs from germline. This chain joins TRBV7-7 and TRBJ2-3; TRBD1 agrees at 10 bases. The CDR3 covers 16 residues. Germline CDR1 SSHAT, CDR2 FNYEAQ (reference sequence). CDR3 in DNA: TGTACCAGCAGCCCTCGGACAGGGGGAGGCACAGATACGCAGTATTTT. As protein: CTSSPRTGGGTDTQYF. Full variable domain (missing parts from reference TRBV7-7 and TRBJ2-3): GAGVSQSPRYKVTKRGQDVTLRCDPISSHATLYWYQQALGQGPEFLTYFNYEAQPDKSGLPSDRFSAERPEGSISTLTIQRTEQRDSAMYRCTSSPRTGGGTDTQYFGPGTRLTVL.

The genes are TRBV7-3 and TRBJ2-3, with D perhaps being TRBD1 or TRBD2 (5 bases each). The CDR3 extends over 15 amino acids. Germline CDR1 reads SGHTA; CDR2 reads FQGTGA. Trimming left V 3 bases short and J 4 bases short, with 14 bases between. CDR3 in amino acids: CASSLGRSPPDTQYF. The CDR3 bases are TGTGCCAGCAGCTTGGGACGTTCGCCCCCAGATACGCAGTATTTT.

Details on this clone: One junction end does not reproduce the germline sequence, and a read error may be involved. The chain is built from TRBV6-1 and TRBJ2-1; TRBD1 agrees at 9 bases. This CDR3 comprises 16 residues. Germline V gives CDR1 MNHNS, CDR2 SASEGT. The CDR3 DNA sequence: TGTGCCATCAGTGAGGTTGGGACAGGGCCTTACAATGAGCAGTTCTTC. It translates to CAISEVGTGPYNEQFF.

This chain links TRBV30 with TRBJ2-7; 11 positions agree with TRBD2. The CDR3 is 13 residues long. V lost 7 bases and J lost 2; bases outside the gene matches: 4. Germline V gene lookup returns CDR1 GTSNPN and CDR2 SVGIG (reference sequence). Written as DNA, the CDR3 is TGTGCCTATATAGCGGGAGGGCCCTACGAGCAGTACTTC. It translates to CAYIAGGPYEQYF.

V usage is TRBV29-1 and J usage is TRBJ1-5; no firm D call. With 4 bases removed from V and 3 bases from J, the gap between germline ends came to 7 bases. This CDR3 has 12 amino acids. The germline V gene has CDR1 SQVTM and CDR2 ANQGSEA. CDR3 nucleotide sequence: TGCAGCGTTGGAGGCGACAATCAGCCCCAGCATTTT. It encodes CSVGGDNQPQHF.

V gene TRBV9 combines with J gene TRBJ2-7; TRBD1 matches at 8 bases. The CDR3 loop spans 14 amino acids. CDR1 SGDLS and CDR2 YYNGEE come from the germline V gene. The ends lost 4 bases at V and 2 bases at J; junction bases unmatched: 5. CDR3: CASSRTGNTYEQYF. The CDR3, as DNA: TGTGCCAGCAGCCGGACAGGGAACACCTACGAGCAGTACTTC.

The rearrangement uses TRBV30 and TRBJ1-1; no reliable D call. Germline values: CDR1 GTSNPN, CDR2 SVGIG (reference sequence). Trimming removed 1 base from V and 7 bases from J, with 7 bases in between. This CDR3 is built from 11 residues. Here the CDR3 DNA reads TGTGCCTGGAGTGGCCTACGTGAAGCTTTCTTT. This sequence encodes CAWSGLREAFF.

This clone has a single count. The CDR3 region has the DNA TGTGCCAGCAGCTTAGAACCGGGAGGCACTGAAGCTTTCTTT. Protein sequence: CASSLEPGGTEAFF. This sequence joins TRBV7-9 and TRBJ1-1; D gene ambiguous. V was cut by 1 base and J by 4 bases, with 10 bases left in between. Germline V lookup: CDR1 SEHNR, CDR2 FQNEAQ (reference sequence). The CDR3 extends over 14 amino acids.